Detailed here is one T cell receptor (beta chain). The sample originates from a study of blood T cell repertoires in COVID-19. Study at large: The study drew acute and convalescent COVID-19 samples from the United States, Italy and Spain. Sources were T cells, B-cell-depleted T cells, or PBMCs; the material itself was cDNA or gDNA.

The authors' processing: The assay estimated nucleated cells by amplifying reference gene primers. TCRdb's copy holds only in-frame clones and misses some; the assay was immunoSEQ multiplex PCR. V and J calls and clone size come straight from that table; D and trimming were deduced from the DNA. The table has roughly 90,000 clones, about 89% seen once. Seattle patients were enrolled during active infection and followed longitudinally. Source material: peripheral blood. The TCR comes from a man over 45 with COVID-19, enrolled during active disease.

CDR3 nucleotide sequence: TGTGCCAGCAGCGCTGGTGGCAGGGGGGCTTACGAGCAGTACTTC. This sequence encodes CASSAGGRGAYEQYF. The rearrangement links TRBV9 to TRBJ2-7; D is possibly TRBD1 (7 bases). V was clipped by 3 bases and J by 4 bases, with 17 bases between them. The CDR3 length is 15 residues. Germline loops: CDR1 SGDLS, CDR2 YYNGEE.